This T cell receptor beta chain originates from a study of blood T cells in healthy people across ages. Whole-study findings and limits: Estimated diversity across one million T cells was deemed an underestimate.

The table lists this clonotype with a few counts. What it binds is not known. Then a second PCR, running roughly 7 to 11 cycles, was carried out with a sample-barcoded 5' primer and a J-beta primer mix. Each cDNA molecule carried a tag from a template-switch adaptor that contained 12 random nucleotides. TCRdb re-called the 5' RACE reads with MiXCR, one entry per CDR3 protein. The sample contains 600,000 to 900,000 distinct CDR3 sequences, under 30% of which appear only once. With 2 bases removed from V and 1 base from J, the gap between germline ends came to 7 bases. The CDR3 spans 14 residues. Germline values: CDR1 SGDLS, CDR2 YYNGEE. The same sample was also used in a study of T cells of mothers and their children.

The sequencing sample was made of blood. This chain uses TRBV9 with TRBJ1-3; the D is unclear. The TCR comes from a boy aged 5-17 years in good health. In DNA form, the CDR3 reads TGTGCCAGCAGCGTTAGGGTATCTGGAAACACCATATATTTT. It translates to CASSVRVSGNTIYF. Supplemented by reference TRBV9 and TRBJ1-3, the full variable domain reads DSGVTQTPKHLITATGQRVTLRCSPRSGDLSVYWYQQSLDQGLQFLIQYYNGEERAKGNILERFSAQQFPDLHSELNLSSLELGDSALYFCASSVRVSGNTIYFGEGSWLTVV.